This T cell receptor (beta chain) appears in the sequencing data of a study of T cells after posttransplantation cyclophosphamide (dated by TCRdb to the mid-2010s). Broadly, across the study: T cell repertoire reconstitution was tracked by TRB sequencing after myeloablative bone marrow transplantation in which posttransplantation cyclophosphamide was used as GVHD prophylaxis. Antigen receptor sequencing covered samples from a few dozen PTCy-treated patients and 16 of their related bone marrow donors. Blood from all 35 or so PTCy patients with 1-year posttransplant specimens was subjected to TRB sequencing. In 3 patients, TRB sequencing was also performed on up to 3 more blood samples taken 2 to 5.2 years after transplant, and in 4 patients, pretransplant blood was also TRB-sequenced. Because TRA and TRB clonality correlated tightly in 10 or so samples, later TCR analyses were limited to TRB. Public TRB sequences were searched against a database of over 3,000 sequences associated with responses to pathogens, tumor antigens, self-antigens and alloantigens. The paper as a whole reports these results and caveats: Donor-recipient similarity was low at 1-2 months but increased during the first year, and donor CD8+ memory clones often dominated later blood repertoires. Across approximately 41 patients, TRB clonality was highly associated with recipient CMV seropositivity and CMV reactivation, and PTCy diversity was similar to diversity in CNI/methotrexate controls. The TRB repertoires of T cells infiltrating skin or GI tract showed only limited overlap with the TRB repertoires of T cells in blood.

Worth noting for this clone: It lacks a known antigen. The record has no base qualities; no much larger clone is one base away.

Germline trimming amounts to 4 bases on V and 3 bases on J, with 4 as the count of junction bases outside the gene matches. Including the terminal cysteine and phenylalanine, the CDR3 comprises 14 residues. Only the CDR3 region is kept as DNA, spanning 42 bases read in frame from base 1. Based on the germline V gene (reference sequence), the CDR1 and CDR2 sequences are SGHKS and YYEKEE. TRB sequencing was run on genomic DNA with either the immunoSEQ assay at survey resolution or the hsTCRB kit. Processing in the source paper ran as follows. The immunoSEQ software was used for initial read processing, and the LymphoSeq R package was used for repertoire analyses. For each TRB dataset, clonality was calculated as 1 minus normalized Shannon entropy, and the Gini coefficient was computed as well. Phenotypes of unsorted samples were inferred by mapping TRB sequences from sorted subsets of the recipient or donor onto the same recipient's unsorted samples. Not all clones reach the TCRdb copy of this immuneACCESS table, which keeps in-frame sequences only. Checked studies attribute under half of the gap to unresolved V genes and leave the rest unexplained. That table supplies the V and J calls and clone size; D and trimming were determined from the DNA. In this sample the table shows about 16,000 clones, 94% of which occur a single time. Clones ranked in the top ten supply 0.27% of the sample.

Viable CD3+CD4+ or CD3+CD8+ cells that were CCR7+CD45RA+CD45RO-CD95-CD27+CD28+ were classified as naive T cells. Related bone marrow donors provided peripheral blood samples on the day of marrow donation. Peripheral blood and bone marrow mononuclear cells were isolated by Ficoll-Hypaque density centrifugation and cryopreserved. FACS on a FACSAria II was used to sort CD4+ and CD8+ T cells, including the naive and memory subsets. The receptor was derived from a woman aged 45-60 years in good health and a related stem cell transplant donor. The V gene is TRBV5-5 and the J gene is TRBJ2-1; 7 central nucleotides agree with TRBD1. The source material was naive CD4+ T cells sorted from blood. The CDR3 corresponds to CASSRWTGYNEQFF. Read as DNA, the sequence is TGTGCCAGCAGCCGATGGACAGGCTACAATGAGCAGTTCTTC.